This TCR beta chain came from a study of post-analysis software for immune sequencing data. Background on the study: Relapsing-remitting, secondary progressive and progressive-relapsing courses of multiple sclerosis were included. Notes on the study in general: There were roughly 5 TRBV segments more frequent in patients than controls, and TRBV5-6, TRBV5-1 and TRBV20-1 were among them.

Prepared TCR beta cDNA libraries contained unique molecular identifiers. TCRdb reprocessed the PCR reads with MiXCR, giving one entry per CDR3 protein. The sample consists of roughly 800,000 distinct CDR3 sequences, approximately 50% of them appearing once. In germline, CDR1 is MNHEY, CDR2 SMNVEV (reference sequence). V shed 4 bases and J 8 bases; nucleotides not matched to a gene: 10. The CDR3 sequence is 15 residues long. As for this clonotype: Its antigen is not identified.

The receptor was isolated from a girl between 10 and 17 years old with multiple sclerosis. The gene calls are TRBV27 and TRBJ1-5; 8 nucleotides agree with TRBD1. The sample was blood. CDR3 coding DNA: TGTGCCAGCAGTTCCCACAGGGGGGCTTTCGAGCCCCAGCATTTT. Translation: CASSSHRGAFEPQHF.